This passage covers 30 T cell receptor beta chains from one sample sequenced in a study of brain T cells in children with intractable seizures. Time point defined: blood from clinic visit 5 months post-surgery; TSC patient then seizure free. Assay: immunoSEQ multiplex PCR; the TCRdb copy retains only in-frame clones and omits some. The data hold about 340,000 clones, with over 90% observed a single time. The source material was peripheral blood, sampled less than 6 months after surgery. The receptors originated from a boy under two years old with tuberous sclerosis and intractable seizures.

The chain carries TRBV5-6 and TRBJ2-5, with unresolved D. The V gene lost 2 bases and the J gene lost 5 bases, with 7 bases spanning the gap. This CDR3 spans 12 amino acids. CDR1 and CDR2 (germline): SGHDT, YYEEEE. CDR3 coding DNA: TGTGCCAGCAGCTTCGGAACGGAGACCCAGTACTTC. This translates into CASSFGTETQYF.

This chain links TRBV7-8 with TRBJ1-3; TRBD1 is a possible D gene (5 bases). CDR3 length: 16 residues. The germline V gene has CDR1 SGHVS and CDR2 FQNEAQ. Trimming removed 5 bases from V and 4 bases from J, with 18 bases in between. The CDR3 spells CASSILGGSGGNTIYF. Written as DNA, the CDR3 is TGTGCCAGCAGCATTCTCGGGGGATCGGGAGGAAACACCATATATTTT.

The V and J genes are TRBV9 and TRBJ2-1; 7 nucleotides match TRBD1. This CDR3 is 15 amino acids long. V was pared by 3 bases and J by 0 bases, with 3 bases of the junction left unmatched. Germline lookup yields CDR1 SGDLS and CDR2 YYNGEE. The CDR3 DNA is TGTGCCAGCAGCGAACAGGGGAGCTCCTACAATGAGCAGTTCTTC. It is translated as CASSEQGSSYNEQFF.

V usage is TRBV5-4 and J usage is TRBJ2-2; the match to TRBD1 covers 7 bases. Unmatched junction bases numbered 4, after V lost 5 bases and J lost 6 bases. There are 13 residues in the CDR3. Germline-derived CDR1 and CDR2 are SGHNT and YYREEE (reference sequence). CDR3 sequence reads: CASSIRGPGELFF. Written as DNA, the CDR3 is TGTGCCAGCAGTATTAGGGGGCCCGGGGAGCTGTTTTTT.

The V and J genes are TRBV20-1 and TRBJ1-1; unclear D gene. The V end was cut by 6 bases, the J end by 0 bases, with 5 bases between. The CDR3 totals 11 residues. Germline CDR1 DFQATT, CDR2 SNEGSKA (reference sequence). The CDR3 here is CSAPMNTEAFF. CDR3 nucleotides: TGCAGTGCCCCCATGAACACTGAAGCTTTCTTT.

The V call is TRBV24-1, the J call TRBJ2-1; no clear D gene. This CDR3 comprises 13 residues. Germline loops: CDR1 KGHDR, CDR2 SFDVKD. Trimming removed 0 bases from V and 8 bases from J, with 7 bases in between. In DNA, the CDR3 is TGTGCCACCAGTGATTTGTTGGGCGATGAGCAGTTCTTC. Translation: CATSDLLGDEQFF.

The chain uses TRBV7-8 and TRBJ1-3; the D gene is possibly TRBD1 (5 bases). The CDR3 is made up of 18 amino acids. The V end lost 5 bases, the J end lost 1 base, and 21 bases lay between the germline ends. Germline V CDR1 and CDR2: SGHVS, FQNEAQ. CDR3 sequence reads: CASSPTRREGDSGNTIYF. Written as DNA, the CDR3 is TGTGCCAGCAGCCCCACCCGCAGGGAGGGTGATTCTGGAAACACCATATATTTT.

The chain joins TRBV5-6 to TRBJ1-1; D remains ambiguous. V shed 0 bases and J shed 3 bases, with 21 bases lying between them. In germline, CDR1 is SGHDT, CDR2 YYEEEE. The CDR3 length is 18 residues. CDR3: CASSLGGRAEMWDTEAFF. Here the CDR3 DNA reads TGTGCCAGCAGCTTGGGTGGACGGGCCGAAATGTGGGACACTGAAGCTTTCTTT.

This sequence joins TRBV5-1 and TRBJ1-1; D is unresolved. The V gene lost 2 bases and the J gene lost 0 bases, with 8 bases spanning the gap. This CDR3 contains 14 residues. CDR1 is SGHRS and CDR2 is YFSETQ in the germline V gene. The CDR3 region is CASSFLNMNTEAFF. The CDR3 region has the DNA TGCGCCAGCAGCTTCCTGAACATGAACACTGAAGCTTTCTTT.

This rearrangement joins TRBV9 to TRBJ2-7; 8 bases align to TRBD2. Germline trimming cut 0 bases from V and 6 bases from J; bases unmatched to any gene: 17. This CDR3 region has 18 residues. Germline CDR1 and CDR2: SGDLS and YYNGEE. The CDR3 spells CASSVGKRAGGPSGEQYF. CDR3 sequence (DNA): TGTGCCAGCAGCGTAGGAAAGAGGGCGGGGGGCCCGTCGGGCGAGCAGTACTTC.

The V gene is TRBV5-5, the J gene TRBJ1-1, with D unclear. The V gene's germline CDR1 is SGHKS and CDR2 YYEKEE (reference sequence). This CDR3 is 15 amino acids long. Trimming pared 1 base from V and 0 bases from J, leaving 10 bases between. The CDR3: CASSLNTLVNTEAFF. DNA for the CDR3: TGTGCCAGCAGCTTGAACACGCTTGTGAACACTGAAGCTTTCTTT. The full variable domain, completed using reference TRBV5-5 and TRBJ1-1, is DAGVTQSPTHLIKTRGQQVTLRCSPISGHKSVSWYQQVLGQGPQFIFQYYEKEERGRGNFPDRFSARQFPNYSSELNVNALLLGDSALYLCASSLNTLVNTEAFFGQGTRLTVV.

The chain combines TRBV4-1 with TRBJ2-1, with a weak D call TRBD2 (5 bases). CDR3 size: 15 residues. The V end was cut by 4 bases, the J end by 0 bases, with 10 bases between. Germline V gene data show CDR1 as MGHRA and CDR2 as YSYEKL. CDR3 loop: CASSRETVSYNEQFF. The DNA of the CDR3 is TGCGCCAGCAGCCGGGAGACGGTCTCCTACAATGAGCAGTTCTTC.

This clone was detected only once. One end of the junction does not line up with germline, which may come from a read error. The chain links TRBV7-7 to TRBJ1-3, with 8 bases aligning to TRBD1. This CDR3 region has 15 residues. From germline, CDR1 is SSHAT and CDR2 FNYEAQ (reference sequence). In DNA, the CDR3 is TGTGCTAGCAGCCGCGGACAGGGCTCTGGAAACACCATATATTTT. The encoded protein is CASSRGQGSGNTIYF.

This sequence joins TRBV7-6 and TRBJ2-2, with D perhaps assigned TRBD1 or TRBD2 (5 bases each). This CDR3 spans 15 amino acids. V gave up 5 bases and J gave up 1 base, with 11 bases separating them. CDR1 SGHVS and CDR2 FNYEAQ come from the germline V gene. The CDR3 sequence is CASSAGTENTGELFF. The CDR3 DNA reads as TGTGCCAGCAGCGCCGGGACCGAGAACACCGGGGAGCTGTTTTTT.

The J gene is TRBJ1-5, the V gene TRBV27, with unresolved D. This CDR3 contains 13 residues. The V end lost 3 bases, the J end lost 3 bases, and 6 bases lay between the germline ends. The V gene's germline CDR1 is MNHEY and CDR2 SMNVEV (reference sequence). CDR3 nucleotides: TGTGCCAGCAGTTTGACGGACAATCAGCCCCAGCATTTT. Translating it yields CASSLTDNQPQHF.

The chain combines TRBV3-1 (or the pseudogene TRBV3-2) with TRBJ1-6, with unresolved D. V shed 0 bases and J shed 4 bases, with 4 bases lying between them. Per the germline V gene, CDR1 is LGHDT and CDR2 is YNNKEL (reference sequence). The CDR3 covers 14 residues. The CDR3 DNA reads as TGTGCCAGCAGCCAAGATCCGTATAATTCACCCCTCCACTTT. Its protein is CASSQDPYNSPLHF.

The chain is built from TRBV7-2 and TRBJ2-1; D is unresolved. V was trimmed by 2 bases and J by 4 bases, leaving 9 bases between them. Germline-derived CDR1 and CDR2 are SGHTA and FQGNSA. The CDR3 has 14 amino acids. The CDR3 nucleotides are TGTGCCAGCAGCTTATCCCAGACTTACAATGAGCAGTTCTTC. This gives the protein CASSLSQTYNEQFF. Filled out from reference TRBV7-2 and TRBJ2-1, the complete variable domain reads GAGVSQSPSNKVTEKGKDVELRCDPISGHTALYWYRQSLGQGLEFLIYFQGNSAPDKSGLPSDRFSAERTGGSVSTLTIQRTQQEDSAVYLCASSLSQTYNEQFFGPGTRLTVL.

The chain links TRBV3-1 (or the pseudogene TRBV3-2) to TRBJ2-7; 8 bases line up with TRBD1. CDR1 is LGHDT and CDR2 is YNNKEL in the germline V gene (reference sequence). The CDR3 has 14 residues. After removal of 3 bases from V and 3 bases from J, the junction contained 4 bases not matched to a gene. Written as DNA, the CDR3 is TGTGCCAGCAGCCATGAGGACAGGGTCTACGAGCAGTACTTC. Amino acids: CASSHEDRVYEQYF.

This chain links TRBV28 with TRBJ1-4, with 10 positions matching TRBD1. The length of the CDR3 is 18 residues. Germline V gene data show CDR1 as MDHEN and CDR2 as SYDVKM. Unmatched junction bases numbered 13, after V lost 3 bases and J lost 6 bases. In DNA, the CDR3 is TGTGCCAGCAGTTTCTTTAGGTCGGACAGGGGGGCGGATGAAAAACTGTTTTTT. Amino acid sequence: CASSFFRSDRGADEKLFF. Using reference TRBV28 and TRBJ1-4 for the parts outside the CDR3, the full variable domain is DVKVTQSSRYLVKRTGEKVFLECVQDMDHENMFWYRQDPGLGLRLIYFSYDVKMKEKGDIPEGYSVSREKKERFSLILESASTNQTSMYLCASSFFRSDRGADEKLFFGSGTQLSVL.

The gene calls are TRBV27 and TRBJ2-3, with 10 bases identical to TRBD2. Germline CDR1 and CDR2: MNHEY and SMNVEV (reference sequence). The CDR3 has 15 amino acids. Trimming removed 6 bases from V and 2 bases from J; junction bases left unmatched: 5. In DNA form, the CDR3 reads TGTGCCAGCAGATGGGGACTAGCGTCCACAGATACGCAGTATTTT. This gives the protein CASRWGLASTDTQYF.

The chain recombines TRBV7-9 with TRBJ1-1, with unresolved D. Germline CDR1 reads SEHNR; CDR2 reads FQNEAQ (reference sequence). Between the trimmed V and J ends, which lost 2 bases and 0 bases, there was a span of 10 bases. The CDR3 is 15 residues long. CDR3: CASSLLGILNTEAFF. CDR3 DNA sequence: TGTGCCAGCAGCTTACTGGGGATTTTGAACACTGAAGCTTTCTTT.

The chain is built from TRBV19 and TRBJ2-7; D is possibly TRBD1 (6 bases). With 5 bases removed from V and 5 bases from J, the gap between germline ends came to 19 bases. Germline CDR1 is LNHDA and CDR2 is SQIVND (reference sequence). The CDR3 is made up of 15 amino acids. CDR3 coding DNA: TGTGCCAGTAGTTTCGGACAGCCCGACGTCAACGAGCAGTACTTC. It encodes CASSFGQPDVNEQYF.

The chain joins TRBV27 to TRBJ1-2; 8 nucleotides align to TRBD1. From germline, CDR1 is MNHEY and CDR2 SMNVEV (reference sequence). V lost 6 bases to trimming and J lost 8 bases; unmatched junction nucleotides: 11. The CDR3 contains 14 residues. CDR3 DNA: TGTGCCAGCAGCCTAACCGGACAGGGACAAGGCTACACCTTC. Translation: CASSLTGQGQGYTF.

This clone appeared a single time. The chain couples TRBV5-1 to TRBJ1-1; 8 bases map to TRBD1. CDR1 and CDR2 (germline): SGHRS, YFSETQ. The CDR3 spans 16 residues. V dropped 0 bases and J dropped 3; count of bases not matched to a gene: 7. CDR3 nucleotide sequence: TGCGCCAGCAGCTTGGCATCAGGGGGCTTGTACACTGAAGCTTTCTTT. It yields the protein CASSLASGGLYTEAFF.

The V gene is TRBV28, the J gene TRBJ1-5; 7 nucleotides match TRBD1. V was pared by 7 bases and J by 3 bases, with 9 bases of the junction left unmatched. Looked up from germline, CDR1 is MDHEN and CDR2 is SYDVKM. The CDR3 length is 15 residues. The CDR3 sequence: CASTPADRLNQPQHF. As DNA, the CDR3 is TGTGCCAGCACCCCAGCGGACAGGCTCAATCAGCCCCAGCATTTT.

This rearrangement joins TRBV6-5 to TRBJ1-2, with a tentative D call TRBD1 (6 bases). Trimming stripped 1 base from V and 4 bases from J, with 10 bases between. Germline assignment: CDR1 MNHEY and CDR2 SVGAGI. This CDR3 is 14 amino acids long. CDR3 nucleotide sequence: TGTGCCAGCAGTTACTTTCAGGGGACCTATGGCTACACCTTC. This sequence encodes CASSYFQGTYGYTF.

This chain joins TRBV19 and TRBJ2-1; 8 bases map to TRBD2. The CDR3 loop spans 15 amino acids. Losses at the gene ends were 3 bases for V and 6 bases for J; bases not matched to a gene: 7. CDR1 is LNHDA, CDR2 SQIVND, per germline (reference sequence). The chain's CDR3 is CASSISGGRVNEQFF. The CDR3 DNA is TGTGCCAGTAGTATCTCGGGGGGGCGCGTCAATGAGCAGTTCTTC.

The V and J genes are TRBV6-6 and TRBJ2-3, with TRBD2 identical over 10 bases. Losses at the gene ends were 8 bases for V and 3 bases for J; bases not matched to a gene: 2. CDR1 and CDR2 (germline): MNHNY, SVGAGI (reference sequence). The CDR3 totals 13 residues. The CDR3 loop reads CASGAGGTDTQYF. DNA for the CDR3: TGTGCCAGCGGAGCGGGAGGGACAGATACGCAGTATTTT.

This clone was counted once. The rearrangement joins TRBV5-5 to TRBJ2-7; TRBD2 matches 10 bases. J gave up 4 bases and V 3 bases, and 7 bases lay outside the gene matches. The germline gives CDR1 SGHKS, CDR2 YYEKEE (reference sequence). This CDR3 is built from 15 residues. CDR3 coding DNA: TGTGCCAGCAGCTGGGGGTCTAGCGGGAGTTACGAGCAGTACTTC. The encoded protein is CASSWGSSGSYEQYF.

V is TRBV1 and J is TRBJ1-2; the table's D call TRBD1 went unverified against the DNA. TRBV1 is recorded as a pseudogene. The CDR3 has 14 residues. CDR3 nucleotides: TGCACCAGCAGCCGAGAAACAGGGGGCCATGGCTACACCTTC. It encodes CTSSRETGGHGYTF.